The 28 T cell receptor beta chains listed next were all sequenced from one sample in a study of T-cell reconstitution after alpha-beta-depleted transplantation in children. Molecular barcoding with unique molecular identifiers was used for the TCRbeta library. TCRdb re-called the PCR reads with MiXCR, one entry per CDR3 protein. The sample has some 200,000 distinct CDR3 sequences; just over 14% are singletons. The sample here was PBMCs from the stem cell graft donor, taken from the stem cell graft. The receptors stem from a human donor who donated a stem cell graft to a child with acute lymphoblastic leukemia.

This clonotype was picked up many times. J is TRBJ2-1 and V is TRBV5-1, with 15 bases aligning to TRBD2. The CDR3 sequence is 19 residues long. Germline CDR1 reads SGHRS; CDR2 reads YFSETQ. After removal of 4 bases from V and 1 base from J, the junction contained 9 bases not matched to a gene. In nucleotides, the CDR3 is TGCGCCAGCAGCATACCGGGACTAGCGGGAGGTAGATCCTACAATGAGCAGTTCTTC. Its protein product is CASSIPGLAGGRSYNEQFF.

The table lists this clonotype with many counts. This chain links TRBV5-6 with TRBJ2-2; weak D call: TRBD1 (6 bases). The CDR3 is made up of 17 amino acids. V was shortened by 2 bases and J by 4 bases, with 18 bases between the two germline ends. Per the germline V gene, CDR1 is SGHDT and CDR2 is YYEEEE. The CDR3: CASSFGASTGGTGELFF. The CDR3 DNA follows: TGTGCCAGCAGCTTCGGGGCTTCGACAGGAGGCACCGGGGAGCTGTTTTTT.

Ten or more counts support this clonotype. The rearrangement uses TRBV7-9 and TRBJ2-2; D is unresolved. From germline, CDR1 is SEHNR and CDR2 FQNEAQ (reference sequence). The CDR3 is 12 residues long. Trimming cost V 0 bases and J 8 bases, with 4 bases left between them. The CDR3 loop is CASSLAQGELFF. In nucleotides, the CDR3 is TGTGCCAGCAGCTTAGCGCAAGGGGAGCTGTTTTTT.

The chain combines TRBV6-5 with TRBJ1-2; TRBD1 matches at 7 bases. This CDR3 contains 14 residues. Germline CDR1 reads MNHEY; CDR2 reads SVGAGI. With V trimmed by 5 bases and J by 8 bases, 11 bases remained unmatched. CDR3 protein: CASSPSALGGGYTF. The CDR3 DNA is TGTGCCAGCAGTCCTTCCGCCTTAGGGGGCGGCTACACCTTC.

Regarding this clonotype: At one boundary the junction diverges from the germline segment, which might be a read error. The gene calls are TRBV4-2 and TRBJ2-6; 7 nucleotides match TRBD2. CDR3 length: 18 residues. The germline V gene has CDR1 LGHNA and CDR2 YNFKEQ. The CDR3, as DNA: TGTGCCAGCAGCCCGGTAGCGGGCTCTGCCTCTGGGGCCAACGGCCTGACTTTC. This encodes CASSPVAGSASGANGLTF.

This clonotype occurred many times. CDR3 loop: CATSREGQDEQYF. CDR3 nucleotide sequence: TGTGCCACCAGCAGGGAGGGACAGGACGAGCAGTACTTC. The rearrangement links TRBV15 to TRBJ2-7; 8 nucleotides align to TRBD1. V was clipped by 3 bases and J by 5 bases; unmatched bases: 3. From germline, CDR1 is LNHNV and CDR2 YYDKDF (reference sequence). The CDR3 runs 13 residues.

This clonotype occurred many times. J is TRBJ2-2 and V is TRBV7-6, with D possibly matching TRBD2 (5 bases). This CDR3 spans 15 amino acids. Germline lookup yields CDR1 SGHVS and CDR2 FNYEAQ. V was clipped by 0 bases and J by 6 bases, with 11 bases between them. The CDR3 nucleotides are TGTGCCAGCAGCTTAGCCGCCTCGGGGTCCGGGGAGCTGTTTTTT. Its translation: CASSLAASGSGELFF.

The sample holds many counts of this clonotype. The rearrangement links TRBV5-1 to TRBJ2-5; D not resolved. CDR1 SGHRS and CDR2 YFSETQ come from the germline V gene. Trimming removed 2 bases at V and 1 base at J, with 6 bases between. The CDR3 totals 13 residues. This CDR3 is CASSLGVQETQYF. The CDR3 DNA sequence: TGCGCCAGCAGCTTAGGAGTCCAAGAGACCCAGTACTTC.

This clonotype was detected ten times or more. J is TRBJ2-7 and V is TRBV5-1, with a possible D match to TRBD1 (5 bases). CDR1 and CDR2 (germline): SGHRS, YFSETQ. With 4 bases removed from V and 1 base from J, the gap between germline ends came to 12 bases. CDR3 length: 14 amino acids. CDR3: CASSARRDSYEQYF. In DNA, the CDR3 is TGCGCCAGCAGCGCTCGCAGGGATTCCTACGAGCAGTACTTC.

Concerning this clonotype: A clone one base away is much larger, so this may be a read error. This chain connects TRBV20-1 to TRBJ2-5; 14 bases are shared with TRBD2. This CDR3 has 14 residues. Germline V gene sequence: CDR1 DFQATT, CDR2 SNEGSKA (reference sequence). CDR3 amino acids: CSARTSGRLETRYF. In DNA, the CDR3 is TGCAGTGCACGGACTAGCGGGAGGTTGGAGACCCGGTACTTC.

This clonotype came up many times. This chain connects TRBV12-3 or TRBV12-4 to TRBJ2-1; 9 positions match TRBD2. J was trimmed by 5 bases and V by 1 base; bases with no gene match: 3. The CDR3 is 15 residues long. The CDR3 protein is CASSLEASGNNEQFF. CDR3 in DNA: TGTGCCAGCAGTTTAGAGGCTAGCGGGAACAATGAGCAGTTCTTC.

This clonotype was seen ten or more times. The chain employs TRBV11-1 and TRBJ2-2; 8 bases fit TRBD1. The V segment lost 1 base and the J segment 4 bases; nucleotides outside the gene matches: 5. The CDR3 is 16 residues long. Germline assignment: CDR1 SGHAT and CDR2 FQDESV (reference sequence). DNA of the CDR3: TGTGCCAGCAGCTTAGGCCGGGACAGGACCACCGGGGAGCTGTTTTTT. It encodes CASSLGRDRTTGELFF.

CDR3 loop: CSARDSRDGELFF. The CDR3 bases are TGCAGTGCTAGAGATTCGCGAGACGGGGAGCTGTTTTTT. This sequence joins TRBV20-1 and TRBJ2-2; D remains ambiguous. This CDR3 region has 13 residues. Germline loops: CDR1 DFQATT, CDR2 SNEGSKA (reference sequence). Trimming pared 0 bases from V and 7 bases from J, leaving 9 bases between.

This clonotype was recorded at least ten times. The chain employs TRBV6-1 and TRBJ1-1; D not resolved. The CDR3 has 13 residues. Between the trimmed V and J ends, which lost 4 bases and 0 bases, there was a span of 6 bases. Germline assignment: CDR1 MNHNS and CDR2 SASEGT. The CDR3 nucleotides read TGTGCCAGCAGTGTGGGAATGAACACTGAAGCTTTCTTT. It specifies CASSVGMNTEAFF.

This clonotype was observed a handful of times. V gene TRBV20-1 combines with J gene TRBJ1-4, with 8 bases identical to TRBD1. In germline, CDR1 is DFQATT, CDR2 SNEGSKA (reference sequence). The CDR3 has 13 residues. Germline trimming cut 5 bases from V and 8 bases from J; bases unmatched to any gene: 7. CDR3 DNA: TGCAGTGCTTCGACAGGGGCAGGAGAAAAACTGTTTTTT. Its translation is CSASTGAGEKLFF.

This clonotype was observed a few times. The genes are TRBV29-1 and TRBJ1-2; D call uncertain. The V end was cut by 4 bases, the J end by 2 bases, with 8 bases between. Germline assignment: CDR1 SQVTM and CDR2 ANQGSEA. This CDR3 contains 12 residues. The CDR3 bases are TGCAGCGTTGCCGCGGGAAACTATGGCTACACCTTC. This gives the protein CSVAAGNYGYTF. The full variable domain, with the rest looked up from reference TRBV29-1 and TRBJ1-2, is SAVISQKPSRDICQRGTSLTIQCQVDSQVTMMFWYRQQPGQSLTLIATANQGSEATYESGFVIDKFPISRPNLTFSTLTVSNMSPEDSSIYLCSVAAGNYGYTFGSGTRLTVV.

A word on this clonotype: Given a much more abundant clone one base away, this may be a read error. The gene calls are TRBV29-1 and TRBJ2-1; D not resolved. The CDR3 is made up of 13 amino acids. The germline gives CDR1 SQVTM, CDR2 ANQGSEA. Deletions cut 4 bases from V and 3 bases from J, with 10 bases between. Here the CDR3 DNA reads TGCAGCGTTGGGCTAACTCTCTACAATGAGCAGTTCTTC. It translates to CSVGLTLYNEQFF.

This clonotype was counted many times. The gene calls are TRBV3-1 and TRBJ2-2; perhaps TRBD2 as D (6 bases). The germline V gene has CDR1 LGHDT and CDR2 YNNKEL (reference sequence). Trimming took 0 bases from V and 0 from J, leaving 17 bases between them. The CDR3 extends over 19 amino acids. CDR3 sequence: CASSQEAGGAGANTGELFF. The DNA of the CDR3 is TGTGCCAGCAGCCAAGAGGCCGGGGGAGCGGGCGCGAACACCGGGGAGCTGTTTTTT.

This clonotype came up a few times. This chain connects TRBV20-1 to TRBJ2-5; 8 nucleotides agree with TRBD2. V lost 3 bases and J lost 4; bases outside the gene matches: 13. Germline V gene data show CDR1 as DFQATT and CDR2 as SNEGSKA (reference sequence). The CDR3 runs to 16 residues. The CDR3 sequence: CSASLAGGPELETQYF. The DNA of the CDR3 is TGCAGTGCTAGTCTTGCGGGAGGCCCCGAATTAGAGACCCAGTACTTC.

This clonotype was observed many times. V gene TRBV5-1 combines with J gene TRBJ1-1; 10 nucleotides match TRBD1. V shed 0 bases and J 4 bases; nucleotides not matched to a gene: 6. In germline, CDR1 is SGHRS, CDR2 YFSETQ. There are 16 residues in the CDR3. In nucleotides, the CDR3 is TGCGCCAGCAGCTTGGAGCCGGGACAGGGGAGCACTGAAGCTTTCTTT. It yields the protein CASSLEPGQGSTEAFF.

About this clonotype: A much larger clone lies one base from this, so it may be a read error. Here the CDR3 DNA reads TGCGCCAACAGCCTCCGGGACAGGGGATCACCCCTCCACTTT. It encodes CANSLRDRGSPLHF. The chain employs TRBV5-1 and TRBJ1-6; 10 nucleotides match TRBD1. This CDR3 region has 14 residues. Germline loops: CDR1 SGHRS, CDR2 YFSETQ.

This clonotype was detected ten times or more. The chain employs TRBV5-1 and TRBJ2-2, with D tentatively TRBD1 (5 bases). Germline CDR1 and CDR2: SGHRS and YFSETQ. The V end was cut by 5 bases, the J end by 4 bases, with 15 bases between. This CDR3 is 15 amino acids long. This CDR3 is CASSKDKGTTGELFF. CDR3 coding DNA: TGCGCCAGCAGTAAGGACAAGGGAACCACCGGGGAGCTGTTTTTT.

The chain recombines TRBV7-2 with TRBJ2-1; the D gene could be TRBD1 or TRBD2 (7 bases each). Germline V gene lookup returns CDR1 SGHTA and CDR2 FQGNSA. The CDR3 spans 14 residues. V was trimmed by 2 bases and J by 9 bases, leaving 14 bases between them. The CDR3 here is CASSLWQGEGEQFF. CDR3 DNA sequence: TGTGCCAGCAGCTTATGGCAGGGGGAGGGTGAGCAGTTCTTC.

In this sample, this clonotype turned up many times. The chain employs TRBV11-1 and TRBJ1-2; D unclear. Germline CDR1 is SGHAT and CDR2 is FQDESV (reference sequence). This CDR3 region has 18 residues. The germline V and J ends were trimmed by 7 bases and 4 bases, with 28 bases remaining between them. The DNA for the CDR3 is TGTGCCAGCACCCCCAATACGGCACACCTACTACCCAGCTATGGCTACACCTTC. This encodes CASTPNTAHLLPSYGYTF.

This clonotype was observed many times. This rearrangement joins TRBV6-5 to TRBJ1-2; D is undetermined. The length of the CDR3 is 13 residues. CDR1 MNHEY and CDR2 SVGAGI come from the germline V gene. Trimming removed 6 bases from V and 4 bases from J, with 12 bases in between. CDR3 residues: CASRGRATYGYTF. CDR3 bases: TGTGCCAGCAGAGGACGGGCCACCTATGGCTACACCTTC.

There are many counts of this clonotype. The chain is built from TRBV5-1 and TRBJ2-1; no clear D. The CDR3 consists of 11 residues. Germline V lookup: CDR1 SGHRS, CDR2 YFSETQ. Between the trimmed V and J ends, which lost 4 bases and 6 bases, there was a span of 5 bases. The CDR3 here is CASSPSNEQFF. CDR3 DNA sequence: TGCGCCAGCAGCCCCAGCAATGAGCAGTTCTTC.

This clonotype was seen repeatedly, ten times or more. V usage is TRBV12-3 or TRBV12-4 and J usage is TRBJ2-5; D not certain. V lost 4 bases, J lost 3 bases, and 12 bases lay in between. The CDR3 extends over 14 amino acids. CDR3: CASSSWQTKETQYF. The CDR3 coding sequence is TGTGCCAGCAGTTCATGGCAGACGAAAGAGACCCAGTACTTC.

The chain couples TRBV29-1 to TRBJ2-7; 8 positions match TRBD2. Germline assignment: CDR1 SQVTM and CDR2 ANQGSEA. V was pared by 2 bases and J by 0 bases, with 9 bases of the junction left unmatched. CDR3 length: 16 amino acids. The CDR3 spells CSVENREGGISYEQYF. CDR3 coding DNA: TGCAGCGTTGAAAATCGGGAGGGGGGTATCTCCTACGAGCAGTACTTC.